This T cell receptor (beta chain) was identified during a study of beta chain features in type 1 diabetes. As for this clone: The antigen is undetermined.

Study-level points and caveats: All four CD4+ subsets of Type 1 diabetes patients contained TCRB CDR3s that were moderately but significantly shorter.

All of the isolated RNA was reverse transcribed, so expressed TCRB transcripts were sequenced. The repertoire was sequenced with immunoSEQ multiplex PCR; TCRdb's copy has only in-frame clones and lacks some. The table shows just over 450,000 clones, with 25% to 35% occurring only once. Trimming pared 8 bases from V and 4 bases from J, leaving 14 bases between. Germline values: CDR1 MGHDK, CDR2 SYGVNS. The CDR3 contains 13 residues. The sequencing input was naive CD4+ T cells from blood. The chain links TRBV25-1 to TRBJ2-5, with D possibly TRBD2 on 6 matching bases. The source of this sequence is a young man in good health. CDR3 sequence reads: CASGGGNRETQYF. CDR3 bases: TGTGCCAGCGGTGGGGGGAATCGAGAGACCCAGTACTTC.